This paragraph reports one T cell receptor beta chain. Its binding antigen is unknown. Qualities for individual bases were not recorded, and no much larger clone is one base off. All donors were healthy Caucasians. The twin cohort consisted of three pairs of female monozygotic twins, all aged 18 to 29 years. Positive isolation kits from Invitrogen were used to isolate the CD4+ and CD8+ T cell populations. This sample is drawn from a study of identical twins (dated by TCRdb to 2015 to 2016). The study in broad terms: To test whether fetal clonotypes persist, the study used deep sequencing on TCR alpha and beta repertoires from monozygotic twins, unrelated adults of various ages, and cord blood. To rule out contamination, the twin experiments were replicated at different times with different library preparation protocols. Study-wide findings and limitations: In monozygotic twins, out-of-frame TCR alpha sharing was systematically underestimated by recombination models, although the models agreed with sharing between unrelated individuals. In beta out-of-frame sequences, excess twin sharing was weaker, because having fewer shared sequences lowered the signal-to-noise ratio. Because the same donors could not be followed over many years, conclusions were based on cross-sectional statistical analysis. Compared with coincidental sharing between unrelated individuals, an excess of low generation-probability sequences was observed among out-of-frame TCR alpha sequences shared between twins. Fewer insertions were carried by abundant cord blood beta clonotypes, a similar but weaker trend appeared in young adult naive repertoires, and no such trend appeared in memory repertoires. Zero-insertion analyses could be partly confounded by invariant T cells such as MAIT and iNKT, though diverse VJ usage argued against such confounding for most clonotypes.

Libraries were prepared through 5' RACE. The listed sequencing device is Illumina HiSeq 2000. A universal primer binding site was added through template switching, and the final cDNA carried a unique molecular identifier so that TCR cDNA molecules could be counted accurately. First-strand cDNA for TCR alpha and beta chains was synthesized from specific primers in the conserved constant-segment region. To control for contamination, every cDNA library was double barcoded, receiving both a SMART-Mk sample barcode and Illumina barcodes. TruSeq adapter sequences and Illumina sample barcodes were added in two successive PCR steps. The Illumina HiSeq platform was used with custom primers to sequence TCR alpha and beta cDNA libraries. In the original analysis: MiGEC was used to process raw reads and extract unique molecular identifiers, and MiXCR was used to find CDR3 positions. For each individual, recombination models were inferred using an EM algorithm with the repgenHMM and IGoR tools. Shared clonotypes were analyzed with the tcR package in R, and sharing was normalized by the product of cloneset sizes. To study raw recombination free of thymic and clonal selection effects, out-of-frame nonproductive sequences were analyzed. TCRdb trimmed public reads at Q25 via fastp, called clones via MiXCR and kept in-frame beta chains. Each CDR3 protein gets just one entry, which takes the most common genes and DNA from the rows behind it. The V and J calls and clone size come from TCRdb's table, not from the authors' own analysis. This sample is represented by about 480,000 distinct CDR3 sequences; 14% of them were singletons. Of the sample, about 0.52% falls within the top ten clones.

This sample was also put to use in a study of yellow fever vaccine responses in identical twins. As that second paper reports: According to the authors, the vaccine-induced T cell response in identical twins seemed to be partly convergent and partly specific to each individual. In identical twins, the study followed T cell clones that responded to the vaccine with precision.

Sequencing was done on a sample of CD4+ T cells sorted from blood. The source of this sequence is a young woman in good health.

CDR3 loop: CASMWGKRNTEAFF. The sequenced DNA is TGTGCCAGCATGTGGGGGAAGAGGAACACTGAAGCTTTCTTT. In this chain, TRBV28 is recombined with TRBJ1-1, with a tentative D gene TRBD1 over 5 matching bases. The CDR3 runs 14 amino acids, cysteine and phenylalanine included. The only DNA kept is the CDR3, 42 bases in frame from the first base. V is clipped by 7 bases and J by 1 base, and the sequence between their germline boundaries is 13 bases long. CDR1 and CDR2, per the germline V gene, are MDHEN and SYDVKM. Reference TRBV28 and TRBJ1-1 genes cover what lies past the CDR3, so the full variable domain is DVKVTQSSRYLVKRTGEKVFLECVQDMDHENMFWYRQDPGLGLRLIYFSYDVKMKEKGDIPEGYSVSREKKERFSLILESASTNQTSMYLCASMWGKRNTEAFFGQGTRLTVV.